This T cell receptor beta chain appears in the sequencing data of a study of cytomegalovirus exposure and HLA in healthy donors. Overall study findings and caveats: Immune exposure data for these donors was limited to CMV serostatus.

Note on this clone: Its cognate antigen is unknown.

The PCR employed 60 Vbeta primers together with 13 Jbeta primers. Clones were read by immunoSEQ multiplex PCR, and TCRdb kept only the in-frame ones, dropping some. The sample consists of roughly 120,000 clones, around 73% of them appearing once. V lost 4 bases and J lost 1, with 13 bases in between. Germline assignment: CDR1 MNHNY and CDR2 SVGAGI (reference sequence). This CDR3 comprises 15 residues. The sequenced sample was PBMCs. The clonotype was recovered from a young woman in good health and CMV-seropositive. The rearrangement links TRBV6-6 to TRBJ1-1; maybe TRBD1 (5 bases). Here the CDR3 reads CASSFQGGSNTEAFF. The CDR3 DNA follows: TGTGCCAGCAGTTTCCAGGGAGGATCGAACACTGAAGCTTTCTTT.